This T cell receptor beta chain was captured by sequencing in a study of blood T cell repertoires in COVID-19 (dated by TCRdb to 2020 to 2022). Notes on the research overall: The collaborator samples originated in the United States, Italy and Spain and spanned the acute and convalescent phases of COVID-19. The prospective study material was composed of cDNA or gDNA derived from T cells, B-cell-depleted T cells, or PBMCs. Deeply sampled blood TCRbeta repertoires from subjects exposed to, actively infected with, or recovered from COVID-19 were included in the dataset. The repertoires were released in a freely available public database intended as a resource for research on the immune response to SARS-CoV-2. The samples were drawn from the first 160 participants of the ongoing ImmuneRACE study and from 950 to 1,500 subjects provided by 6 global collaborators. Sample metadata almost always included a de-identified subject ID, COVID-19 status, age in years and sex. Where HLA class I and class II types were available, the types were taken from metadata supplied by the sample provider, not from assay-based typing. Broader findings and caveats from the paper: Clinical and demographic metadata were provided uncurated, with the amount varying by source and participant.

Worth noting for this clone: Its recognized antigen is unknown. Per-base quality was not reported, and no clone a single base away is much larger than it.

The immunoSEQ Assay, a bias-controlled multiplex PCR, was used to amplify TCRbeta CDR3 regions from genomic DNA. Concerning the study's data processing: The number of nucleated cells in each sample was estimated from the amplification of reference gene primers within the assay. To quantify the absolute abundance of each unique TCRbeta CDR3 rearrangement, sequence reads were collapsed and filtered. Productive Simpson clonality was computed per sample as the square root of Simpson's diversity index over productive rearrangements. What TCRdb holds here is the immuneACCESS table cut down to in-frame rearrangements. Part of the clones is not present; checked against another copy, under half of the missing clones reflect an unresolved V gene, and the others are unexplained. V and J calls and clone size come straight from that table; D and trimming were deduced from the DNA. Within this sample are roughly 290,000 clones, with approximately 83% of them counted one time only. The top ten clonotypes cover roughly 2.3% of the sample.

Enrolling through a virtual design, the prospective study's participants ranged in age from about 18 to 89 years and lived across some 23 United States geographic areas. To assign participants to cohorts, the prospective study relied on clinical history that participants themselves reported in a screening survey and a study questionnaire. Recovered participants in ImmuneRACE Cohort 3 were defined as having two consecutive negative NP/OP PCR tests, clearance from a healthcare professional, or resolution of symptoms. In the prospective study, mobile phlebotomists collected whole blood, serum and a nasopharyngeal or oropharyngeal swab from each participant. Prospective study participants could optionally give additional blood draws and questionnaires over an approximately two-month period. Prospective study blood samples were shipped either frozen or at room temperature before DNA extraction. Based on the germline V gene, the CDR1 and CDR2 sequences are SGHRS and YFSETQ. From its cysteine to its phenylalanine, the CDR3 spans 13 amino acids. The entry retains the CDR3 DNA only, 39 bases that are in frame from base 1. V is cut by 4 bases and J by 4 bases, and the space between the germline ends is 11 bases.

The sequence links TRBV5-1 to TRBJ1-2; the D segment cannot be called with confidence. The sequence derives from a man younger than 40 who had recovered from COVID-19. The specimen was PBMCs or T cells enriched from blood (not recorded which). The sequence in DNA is TGCGCCAGCAGCCTCCGGACTAGCTATGGCTACACCTTC. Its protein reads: CASSLRTSYGYTF.